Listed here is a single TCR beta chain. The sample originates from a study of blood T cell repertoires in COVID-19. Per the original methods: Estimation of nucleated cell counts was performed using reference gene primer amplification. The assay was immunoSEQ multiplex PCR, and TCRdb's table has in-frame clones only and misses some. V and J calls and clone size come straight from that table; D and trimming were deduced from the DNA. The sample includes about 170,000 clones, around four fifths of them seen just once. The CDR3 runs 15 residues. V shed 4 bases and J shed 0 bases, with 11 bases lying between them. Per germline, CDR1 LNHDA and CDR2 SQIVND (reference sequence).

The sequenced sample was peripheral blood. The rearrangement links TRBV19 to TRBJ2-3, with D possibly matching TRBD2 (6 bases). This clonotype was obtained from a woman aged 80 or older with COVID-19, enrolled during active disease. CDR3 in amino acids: CASSNRGASTDTQYF. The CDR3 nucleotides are TGTGCCAGTAGTAATCGCGGGGCTAGCACAGATACGCAGTATTTT.